This T cell receptor (beta chain) was documented in a study of blood T cell repertoires in COVID-19. The CDR3 has 15 amino acids. Trimming cost V 2 bases and J 3 bases, with 13 bases left between them. Germline CDR1 LNHDA, CDR2 SQIVND (reference sequence). Seattle participants joined during active infection and were tracked over time. Original methodology: Cell counts per sample came from amplifying reference gene primers. Assay used: immunoSEQ multiplex PCR; TCRdb lists only in-frame clones, some missing. V and J calls and clone size are given by that table; D and trimming were obtained from the DNA. In the table there are a few hundred thousand clones, over 80% of which are singletons.

This receptor was obtained from a woman between 50 and 59 years old with COVID-19, enrolled during active disease. Material for sequencing was peripheral blood. The chain combines TRBV19 with TRBJ1-2; D may be TRBD1 (6 bases). As DNA, the CDR3 is TGTGCCAGTAGTATATCAGGGGATCGCTACTATGGCTACACCTTC. Amino acids: CASSISGDRYYGYTF.